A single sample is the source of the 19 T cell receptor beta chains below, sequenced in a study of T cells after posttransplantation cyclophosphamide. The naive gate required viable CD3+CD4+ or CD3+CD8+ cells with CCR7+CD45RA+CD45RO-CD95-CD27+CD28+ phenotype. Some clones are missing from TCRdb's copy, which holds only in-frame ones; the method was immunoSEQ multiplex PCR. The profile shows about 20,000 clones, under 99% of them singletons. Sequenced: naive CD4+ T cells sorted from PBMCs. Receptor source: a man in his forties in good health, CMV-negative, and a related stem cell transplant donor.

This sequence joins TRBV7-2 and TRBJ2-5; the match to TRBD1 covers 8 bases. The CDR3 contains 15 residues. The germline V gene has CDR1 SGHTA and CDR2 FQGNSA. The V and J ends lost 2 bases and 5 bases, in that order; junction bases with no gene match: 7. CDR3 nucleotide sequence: TGTGCCAGCAGCTTACACAGGGGGGATGGCGAGACCCAGTACTTC. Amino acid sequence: CASSLHRGDGETQYF.

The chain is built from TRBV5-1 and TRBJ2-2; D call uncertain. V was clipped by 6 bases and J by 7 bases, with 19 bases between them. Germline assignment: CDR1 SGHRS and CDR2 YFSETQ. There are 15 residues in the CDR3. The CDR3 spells CASTLGGALIGELFF. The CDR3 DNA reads TGCGCCAGCACCCTAGGTGGAGCCCTCATCGGGGAGCTGTTTTTT.

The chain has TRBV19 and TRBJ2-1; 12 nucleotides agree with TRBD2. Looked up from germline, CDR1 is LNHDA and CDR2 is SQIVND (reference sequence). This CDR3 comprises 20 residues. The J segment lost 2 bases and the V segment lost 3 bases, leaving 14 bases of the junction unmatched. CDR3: CASSITTGTSGPVTYNEQFF. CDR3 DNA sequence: TGTGCCAGTAGTATCACCACCGGGACTAGCGGGCCAGTCACCTACAATGAGCAGTTCTTC.

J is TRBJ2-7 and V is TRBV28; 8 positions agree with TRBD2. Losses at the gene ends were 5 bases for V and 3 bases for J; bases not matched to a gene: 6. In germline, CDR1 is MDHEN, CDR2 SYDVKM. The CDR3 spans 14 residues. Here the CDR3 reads CASSGSSGNYEQYF. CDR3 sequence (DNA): TGTGCCAGCAGTGGGAGTAGCGGGAACTACGAGCAGTACTTC.

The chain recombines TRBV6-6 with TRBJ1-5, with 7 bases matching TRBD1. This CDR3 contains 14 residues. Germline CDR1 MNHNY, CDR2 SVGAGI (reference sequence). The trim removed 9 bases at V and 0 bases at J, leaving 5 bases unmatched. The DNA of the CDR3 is TGTGCCAGTAGGGACAGTTATAGCAATCAGCCCCAGCATTTT. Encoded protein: CASRDSYSNQPQHF.

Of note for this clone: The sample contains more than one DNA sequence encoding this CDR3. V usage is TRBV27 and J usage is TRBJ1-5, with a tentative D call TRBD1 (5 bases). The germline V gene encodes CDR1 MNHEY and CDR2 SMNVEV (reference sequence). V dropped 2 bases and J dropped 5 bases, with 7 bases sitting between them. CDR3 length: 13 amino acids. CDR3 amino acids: CASSLRRDQPQHF. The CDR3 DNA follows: TGTGCCAGCAGTTTACGCAGGGATCAGCCCCAGCATTTT.

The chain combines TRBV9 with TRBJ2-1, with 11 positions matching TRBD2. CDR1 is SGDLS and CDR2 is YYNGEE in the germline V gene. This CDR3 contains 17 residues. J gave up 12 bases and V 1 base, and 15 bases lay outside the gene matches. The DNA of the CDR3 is TGTGCCAGCAGCGTATCCGAACTAGCGGGAGTGGGATTTGGGCAGTTCTTC. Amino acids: CASSVSELAGVGFGQFF.

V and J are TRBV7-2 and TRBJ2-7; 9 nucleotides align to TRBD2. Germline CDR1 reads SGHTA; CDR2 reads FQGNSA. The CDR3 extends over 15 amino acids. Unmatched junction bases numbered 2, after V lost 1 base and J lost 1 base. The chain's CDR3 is CASSLEAGGSYEQYF. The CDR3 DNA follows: TGTGCCAGCAGCTTAGAGGCGGGAGGGTCCTACGAGCAGTACTTC.

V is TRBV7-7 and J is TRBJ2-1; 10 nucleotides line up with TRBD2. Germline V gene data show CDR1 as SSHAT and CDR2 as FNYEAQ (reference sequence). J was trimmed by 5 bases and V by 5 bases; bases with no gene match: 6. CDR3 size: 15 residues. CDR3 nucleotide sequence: TGTGCCAGCAGCCCCGGGACTAGCGTCAACAATGAGCAGTTCTTC. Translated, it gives CASSPGTSVNNEQFF.

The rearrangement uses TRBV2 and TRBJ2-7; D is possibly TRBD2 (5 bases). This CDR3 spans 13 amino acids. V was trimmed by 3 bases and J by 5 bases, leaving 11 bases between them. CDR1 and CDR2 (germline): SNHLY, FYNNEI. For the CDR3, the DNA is TGTGCCAGCAGTGAGGGGATAGCGAACGAGCAGTACTTC. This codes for CASSEGIANEQYF.

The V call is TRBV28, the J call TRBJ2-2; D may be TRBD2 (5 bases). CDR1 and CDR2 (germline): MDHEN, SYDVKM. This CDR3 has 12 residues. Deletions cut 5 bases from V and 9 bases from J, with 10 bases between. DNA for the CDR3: TGTGCCAGCAGTCCGGGGTCCTGGGAGCTGTTTTTT. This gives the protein CASSPGSWELFF.

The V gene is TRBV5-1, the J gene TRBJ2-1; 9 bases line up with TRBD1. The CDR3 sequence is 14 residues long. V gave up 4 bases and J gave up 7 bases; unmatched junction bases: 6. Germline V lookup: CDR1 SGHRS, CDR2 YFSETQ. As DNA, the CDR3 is TGCGCCAGCAGCGTAACAGGGGGCGGGAATGAGCAGTTCTTC. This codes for CASSVTGGGNEQFF.

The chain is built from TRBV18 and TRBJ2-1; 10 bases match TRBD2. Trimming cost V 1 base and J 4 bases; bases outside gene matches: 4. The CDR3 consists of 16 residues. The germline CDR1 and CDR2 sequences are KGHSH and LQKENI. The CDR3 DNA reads TGTGCCAGCTCACCACTAGCGGGAGGCGTGTACAATGAGCAGTTCTTC. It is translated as CASSPLAGGVYNEQFF.

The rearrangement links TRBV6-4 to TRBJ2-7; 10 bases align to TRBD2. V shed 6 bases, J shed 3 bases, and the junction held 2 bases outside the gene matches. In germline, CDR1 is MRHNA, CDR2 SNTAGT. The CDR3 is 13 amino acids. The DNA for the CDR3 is TGTGCCAGCAGAAGGACTAGCGGCTACGAGCAGTACTTC. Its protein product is CASRRTSGYEQYF.

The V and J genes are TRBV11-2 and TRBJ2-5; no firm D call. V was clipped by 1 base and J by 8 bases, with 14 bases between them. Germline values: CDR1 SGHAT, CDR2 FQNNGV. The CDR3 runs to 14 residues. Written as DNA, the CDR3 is TGTGCCAGCAGCTTAGGAGGATTTGTGAGTACCCAGTACTTC. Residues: CASSLGGFVSTQYF.

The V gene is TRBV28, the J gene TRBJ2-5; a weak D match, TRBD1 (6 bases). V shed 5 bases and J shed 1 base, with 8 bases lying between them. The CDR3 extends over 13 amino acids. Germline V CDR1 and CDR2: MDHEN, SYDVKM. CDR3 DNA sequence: TGTGCCAGCAGTCGAGGGGGCCAAGAGACCCAGTACTTC. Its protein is CASSRGGQETQYF.

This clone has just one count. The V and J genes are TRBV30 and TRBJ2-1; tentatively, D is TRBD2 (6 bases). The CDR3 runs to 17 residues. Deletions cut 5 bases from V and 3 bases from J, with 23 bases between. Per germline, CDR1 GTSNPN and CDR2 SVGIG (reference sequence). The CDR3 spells CAWGGAAPRKGYNEQFF. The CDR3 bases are TGTGCCTGGGGAGGGGCGGCCCCGAGGAAAGGCTACAATGAGCAGTTCTTC.

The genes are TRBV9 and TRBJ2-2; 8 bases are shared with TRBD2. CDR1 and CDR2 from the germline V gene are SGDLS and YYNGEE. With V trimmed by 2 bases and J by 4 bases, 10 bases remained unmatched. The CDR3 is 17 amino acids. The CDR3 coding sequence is TGTGCCAGCAGCGTTACGAGCGGGAGCTTTGTCACCGGGGAGCTGTTTTTT. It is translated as CASSVTSGSFVTGELFF.

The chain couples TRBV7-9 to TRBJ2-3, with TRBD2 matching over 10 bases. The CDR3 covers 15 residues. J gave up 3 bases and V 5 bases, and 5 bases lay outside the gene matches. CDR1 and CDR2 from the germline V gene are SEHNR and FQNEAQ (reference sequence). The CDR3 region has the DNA TGTGCCAGCAGCGCAACTAGCGGGATTACAGATACGCAGTATTTT. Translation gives CASSATSGITDTQYF.